A single sample is the source of the 3 T cell receptor beta chains below, sequenced in a study of T cell repertoires in cytomegalovirus infection. Their target antigens are unknown. TCRdb re-derived calls from the reads in MiXCR, one entry per CDR3 protein. The repertoire consists of some 940,000 distinct CDR3 sequences, with approximately 30% occurring once and the leading ten covering around 15%. The sequenced sample was cultured CD8+ T cells from PBMCs, obtained from culture after CMV antigen stimulation. Source of these receptors: a human donor in good health (CMV status not recorded). Some clones in this sample may be carry-over from other donors' samples.

The J gene is TRBJ2-2, the V gene TRBV7-8, with D possibly TRBD1 on 5 matching bases. CDR1 and CDR2 (germline): SGHVS, FQNEAQ. The CDR3 has 12 amino acids. Deletions cut 2 bases from V and 12 bases from J, with 10 bases between. The DNA for the CDR3 is TGTGCCAGCAGCTTACGAGCAGGGAAGCTGTTTTTT. This codes for CASSLRAGKLFF.

This clonotype was seen ten or more times. The chain links TRBV7-2 to TRBJ2-3; D unclear. The germline V gene encodes CDR1 SGHTA and CDR2 FQGNSA. CDR3 length: 18 amino acids. V was shortened by 5 bases and J by 5 bases, with 26 bases between the two germline ends. This CDR3 is CASSHSGYLPQHGDTQYF. CDR3 bases: TGTGCCAGCAGCCATAGTGGCTATCTCCCTCAACACGGAGATACGCAGTATTTT.

This clonotype was seen more than once but under ten times. The CDR3 bases are TGTGCCAGCAGTTTTCAACCAGGGGCCGTAGCTGAAGCTTTCTTT. It is translated as CASSFQPGAVAEAFF. The J gene is TRBJ1-1, the V gene TRBV12-3 or TRBV12-4; perhaps TRBD1 as D (6 bases). The CDR3 has 15 residues. V lost 3 bases and J lost 6, with 17 bases in between.